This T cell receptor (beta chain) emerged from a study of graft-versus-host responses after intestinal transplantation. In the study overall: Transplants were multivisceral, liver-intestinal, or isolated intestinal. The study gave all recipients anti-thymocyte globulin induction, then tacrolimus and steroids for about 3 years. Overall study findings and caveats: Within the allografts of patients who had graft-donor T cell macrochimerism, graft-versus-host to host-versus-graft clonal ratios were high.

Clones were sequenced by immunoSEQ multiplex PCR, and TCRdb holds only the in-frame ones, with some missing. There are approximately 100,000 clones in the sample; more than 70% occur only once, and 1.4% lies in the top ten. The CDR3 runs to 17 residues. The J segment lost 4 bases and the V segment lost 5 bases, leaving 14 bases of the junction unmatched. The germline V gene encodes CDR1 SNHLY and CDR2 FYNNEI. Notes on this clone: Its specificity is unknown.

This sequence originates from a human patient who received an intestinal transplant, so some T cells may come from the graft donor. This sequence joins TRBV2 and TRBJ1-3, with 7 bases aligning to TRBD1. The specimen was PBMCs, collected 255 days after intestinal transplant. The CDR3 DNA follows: TGTGCCAGCAGTACAGGGGACCCTACGGTGGGGGGAAACACCATATATTTT. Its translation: CASSTGDPTVGGNTIYF. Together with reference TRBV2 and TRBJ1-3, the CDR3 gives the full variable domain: EPEVTQTPSHQVTQMGQEVILRCVPISNHLYFYWYRQILGQKVEFLVSFYNNEISEKSEIFDDQFSVERPDGSNFTLKIRSTKLEDSAMYFCASSTGDPTVGGNTIYFGEGSWLTVV.